Described below is a single T cell receptor beta chain sequence and its context. The CDR3 is 15 residues long. V shed 8 bases, J shed 10 bases, and the junction held 13 bases outside the gene matches. Germline CDR1 is SGHTA and CDR2 is FQGNSA. This sample was taken from a study of blood T cell repertoires in COVID-19. Study as a whole: Material from acute and convalescent COVID-19 was sourced from the United States, Italy and Spain.

Per the study methods: Estimated nucleated cell counts came from reference gene primer amplification. Method: immunoSEQ multiplex PCR; TCRdb's copy keeps in-frame clones and lacks some. The DNA gave D and trimming, while V, J and clone size come from that table. Seen here are around 100,000 clones, 85% observed once, and the top ten hold over 2%. The V and J genes are TRBV7-2 and TRBJ2-1; 11 bases agree with TRBD2. The sequenced sample consisted of peripheral blood. This TCR was recovered from a human donor in a cohort sampled during active COVID-19. CDR3 coding DNA: TGTGCCAGCCCTAGGACTAGCGGGTTGTCACACGAGCAGTTCTTC. Its translation: CASPRTSGLSHEQFF.